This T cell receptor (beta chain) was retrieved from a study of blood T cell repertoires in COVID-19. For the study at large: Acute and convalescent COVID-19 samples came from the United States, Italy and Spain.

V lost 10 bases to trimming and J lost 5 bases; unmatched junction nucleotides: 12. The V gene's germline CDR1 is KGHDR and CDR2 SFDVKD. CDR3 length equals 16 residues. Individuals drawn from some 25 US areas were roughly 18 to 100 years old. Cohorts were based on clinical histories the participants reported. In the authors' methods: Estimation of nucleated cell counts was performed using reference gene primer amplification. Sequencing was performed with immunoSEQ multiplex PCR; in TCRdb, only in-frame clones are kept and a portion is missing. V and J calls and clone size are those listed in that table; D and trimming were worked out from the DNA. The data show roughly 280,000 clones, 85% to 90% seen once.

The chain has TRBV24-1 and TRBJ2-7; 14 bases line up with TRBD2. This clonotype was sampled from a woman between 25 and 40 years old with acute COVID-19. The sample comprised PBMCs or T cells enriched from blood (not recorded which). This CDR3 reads CATSHGTSGSIDEQYF. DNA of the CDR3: TGTGCCACTAGTCACGGGACTAGCGGGAGTATCGACGAGCAGTACTTC.